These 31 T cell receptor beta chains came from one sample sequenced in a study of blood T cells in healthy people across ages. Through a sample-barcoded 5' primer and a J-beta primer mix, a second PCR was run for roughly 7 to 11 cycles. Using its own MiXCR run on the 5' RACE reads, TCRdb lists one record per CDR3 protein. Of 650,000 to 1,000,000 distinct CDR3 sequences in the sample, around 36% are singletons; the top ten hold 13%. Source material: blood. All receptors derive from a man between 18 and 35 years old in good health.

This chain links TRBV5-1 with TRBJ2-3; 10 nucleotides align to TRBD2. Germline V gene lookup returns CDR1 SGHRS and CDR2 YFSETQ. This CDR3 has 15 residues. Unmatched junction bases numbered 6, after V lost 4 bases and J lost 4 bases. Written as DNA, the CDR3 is TGCGCCAGCAGCCAAAGCGGGGGGGCCCCAGATACGCAGTATTTT. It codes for CASSQSGGAPDTQYF.

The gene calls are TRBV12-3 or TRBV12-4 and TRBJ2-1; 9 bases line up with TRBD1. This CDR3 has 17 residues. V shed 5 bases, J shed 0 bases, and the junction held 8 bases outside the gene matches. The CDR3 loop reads CASSGGTGLSSYNEQFF. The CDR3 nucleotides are TGTGCCAGCAGTGGGGGGACAGGGTTGAGCTCCTACAATGAGCAGTTCTTC.

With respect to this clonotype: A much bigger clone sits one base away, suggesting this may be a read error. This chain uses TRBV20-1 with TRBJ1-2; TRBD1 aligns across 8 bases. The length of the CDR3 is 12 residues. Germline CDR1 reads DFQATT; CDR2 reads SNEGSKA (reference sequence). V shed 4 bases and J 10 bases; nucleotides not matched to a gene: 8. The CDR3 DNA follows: TGCAGTGCTATGGACAGGGTGTCGGACTACACCTTC. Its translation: CSAMDRVSDYTF.

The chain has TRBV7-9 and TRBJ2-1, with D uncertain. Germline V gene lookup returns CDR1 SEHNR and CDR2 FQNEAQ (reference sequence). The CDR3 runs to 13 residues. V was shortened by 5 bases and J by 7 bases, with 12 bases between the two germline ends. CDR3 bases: TGTGCCAGCAGCCCTCAAGGGCCAAATGAGCAGTTCTTC. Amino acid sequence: CASSPQGPNEQFF. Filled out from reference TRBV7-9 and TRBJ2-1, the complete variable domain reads DTGVSQNPRHKITKRGQNVTFRCDPISEHNRLYWYRQTLGQGPEFLTYFQNEAQLEKSRLLSDRFSAERPKGSFSTLEIQRTEQGDSAMYLCASSPQGPNEQFFGPGTRLTVL.

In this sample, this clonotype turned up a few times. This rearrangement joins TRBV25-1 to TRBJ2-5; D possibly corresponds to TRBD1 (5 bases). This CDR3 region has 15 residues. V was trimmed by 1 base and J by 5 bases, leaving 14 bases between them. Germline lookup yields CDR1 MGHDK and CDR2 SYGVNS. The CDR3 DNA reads TGTGCCAGCAGTGAATTAGTTCGCAGGGTGGAGACCCAGTACTTC. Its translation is CASSELVRRVETQYF.

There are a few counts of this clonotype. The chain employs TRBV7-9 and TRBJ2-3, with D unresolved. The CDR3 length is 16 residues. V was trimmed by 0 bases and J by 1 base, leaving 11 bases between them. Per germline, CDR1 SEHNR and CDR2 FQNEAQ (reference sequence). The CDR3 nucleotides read TGTGCCAGCAGCTTAGCGGTGGGAACTCGCACAGATACGCAGTATTTT. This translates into CASSLAVGTRTDTQYF.

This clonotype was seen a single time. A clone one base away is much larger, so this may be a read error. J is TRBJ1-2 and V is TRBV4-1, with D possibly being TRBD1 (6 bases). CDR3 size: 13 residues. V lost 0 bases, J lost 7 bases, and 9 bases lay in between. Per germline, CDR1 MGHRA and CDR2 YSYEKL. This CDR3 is CASSQEGGIGYTF. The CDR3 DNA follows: TGCGCCAGCAGCCAAGAAGGGGGGATTGGCTACACCTTC.

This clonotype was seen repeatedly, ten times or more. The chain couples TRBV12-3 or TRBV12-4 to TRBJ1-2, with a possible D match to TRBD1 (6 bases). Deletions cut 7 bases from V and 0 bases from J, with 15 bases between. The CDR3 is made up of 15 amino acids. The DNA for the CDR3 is TGTGCCAGCACCATCTTACAGGGATCTAACTATGGCTACACCTTC. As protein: CASTILQGSNYGYTF.

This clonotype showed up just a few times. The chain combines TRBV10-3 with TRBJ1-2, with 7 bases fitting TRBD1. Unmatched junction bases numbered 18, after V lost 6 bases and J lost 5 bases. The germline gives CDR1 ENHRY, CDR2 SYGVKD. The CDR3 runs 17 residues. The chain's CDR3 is CAISRNKQGTERYGYTF. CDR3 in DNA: TGTGCCATCAGCAGAAATAAACAGGGGACAGAGAGATATGGCTACACCTTC.

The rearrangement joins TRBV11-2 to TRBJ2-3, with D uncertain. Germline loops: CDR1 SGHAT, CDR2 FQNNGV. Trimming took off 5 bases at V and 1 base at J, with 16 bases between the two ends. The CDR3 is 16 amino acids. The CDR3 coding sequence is TGTGCCAGCAGCCCCTTTCTAAGGATTGGCACAGATACGCAGTATTTT. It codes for CASSPFLRIGTDTQYF. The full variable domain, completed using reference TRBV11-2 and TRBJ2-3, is EAGVAQSPRYKIIEKRQSVAFWCNPISGHATLYWYQQILGQGPKLLIQFQNNGVVDDSQLPKDRFSAERLKGVDSTLKIQPAKLEDSAVYLCASSPFLRIGTDTQYFGPGTRLTVL.

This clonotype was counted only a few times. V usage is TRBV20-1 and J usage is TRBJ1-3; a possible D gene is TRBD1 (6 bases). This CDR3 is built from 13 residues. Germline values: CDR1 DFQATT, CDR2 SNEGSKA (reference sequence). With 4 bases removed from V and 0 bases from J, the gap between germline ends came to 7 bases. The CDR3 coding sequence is TGCAGTGCTACACAGGGCTCTGGAAACACCATATATTTT. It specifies CSATQGSGNTIYF.

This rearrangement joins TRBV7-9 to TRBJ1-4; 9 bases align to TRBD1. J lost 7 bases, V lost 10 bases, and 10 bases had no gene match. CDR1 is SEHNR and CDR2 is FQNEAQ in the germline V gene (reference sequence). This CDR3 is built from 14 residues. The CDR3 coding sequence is TGTGCCACCCACCCCGGGACAGGGCGTGAAAAACTGTTTTTT. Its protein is CATHPGTGREKLFF.

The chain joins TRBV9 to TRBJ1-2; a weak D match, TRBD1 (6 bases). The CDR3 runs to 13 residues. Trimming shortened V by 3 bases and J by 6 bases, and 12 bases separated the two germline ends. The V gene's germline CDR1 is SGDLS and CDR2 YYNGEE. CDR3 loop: CASSGGTFHGYTF. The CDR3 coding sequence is TGTGCCAGCAGCGGGGGGACATTCCATGGCTACACCTTC.

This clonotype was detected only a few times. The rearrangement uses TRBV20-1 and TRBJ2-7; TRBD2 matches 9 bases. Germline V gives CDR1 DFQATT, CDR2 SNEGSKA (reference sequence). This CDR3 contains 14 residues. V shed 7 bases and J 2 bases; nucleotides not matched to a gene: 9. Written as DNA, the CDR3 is TGCAGTGTTAGCCAGCGGGGGGACCCCTACGAGCAGTACTTC. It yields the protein CSVSQRGDPYEQYF.

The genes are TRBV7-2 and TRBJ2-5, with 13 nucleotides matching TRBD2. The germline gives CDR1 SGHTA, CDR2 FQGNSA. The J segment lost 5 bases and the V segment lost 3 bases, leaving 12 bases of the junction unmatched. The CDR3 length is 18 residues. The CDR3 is CASSFTSGGAGFGETQYF. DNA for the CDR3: TGTGCCAGCAGCTTTACTAGCGGGGGGGCCGGGTTCGGGGAGACCCAGTACTTC. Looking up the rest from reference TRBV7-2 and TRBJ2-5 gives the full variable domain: GAGVSQSPSNKVTEKGKDVELRCDPISGHTALYWYRQSLGQGLEFLIYFQGNSAPDKSGLPSDRFSAERTGGSVSTLTIQRTQQEDSAVYLCASSFTSGGAGFGETQYFGPGTRLLVL.

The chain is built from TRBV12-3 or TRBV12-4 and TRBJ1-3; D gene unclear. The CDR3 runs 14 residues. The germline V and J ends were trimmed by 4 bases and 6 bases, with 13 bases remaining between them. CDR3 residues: CASSSLTIVNTIYF. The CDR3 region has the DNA TGTGCCAGCAGTTCACTCACCATAGTAAACACCATATATTTT.

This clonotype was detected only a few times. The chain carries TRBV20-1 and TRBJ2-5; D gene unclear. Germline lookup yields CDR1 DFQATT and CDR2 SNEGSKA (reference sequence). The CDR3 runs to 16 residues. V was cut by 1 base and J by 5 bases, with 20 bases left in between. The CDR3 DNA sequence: TGCAGTGCTAGAGCTCCTTGGGCAATCAGTATGGAGACCCAGTACTTC. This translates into CSARAPWAISMETQYF.

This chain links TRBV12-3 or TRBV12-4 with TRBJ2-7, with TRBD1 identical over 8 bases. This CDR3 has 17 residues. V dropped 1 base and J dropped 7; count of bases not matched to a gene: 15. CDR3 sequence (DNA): TGTGCCAGCAGTTTAGGTCGGACAGGGAAGGTCAACAATGAGCAGTACTTC. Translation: CASSLGRTGKVNNEQYF.

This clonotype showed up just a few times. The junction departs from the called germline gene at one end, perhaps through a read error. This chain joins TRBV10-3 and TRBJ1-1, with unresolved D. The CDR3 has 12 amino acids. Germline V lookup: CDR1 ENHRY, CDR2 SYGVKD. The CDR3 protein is CAISERERETFF. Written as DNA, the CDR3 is TGTGCCATCAGTGAGCGGGAACGTGAAACTTTCTTT.

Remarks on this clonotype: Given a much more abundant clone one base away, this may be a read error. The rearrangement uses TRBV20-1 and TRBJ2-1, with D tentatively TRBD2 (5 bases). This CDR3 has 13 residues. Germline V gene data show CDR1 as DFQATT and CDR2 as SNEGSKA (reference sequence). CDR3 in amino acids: CSTRDLAYNEQFF. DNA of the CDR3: TGCAGTACTAGAGATCTAGCATACAATGAGCAGTTCTTC.

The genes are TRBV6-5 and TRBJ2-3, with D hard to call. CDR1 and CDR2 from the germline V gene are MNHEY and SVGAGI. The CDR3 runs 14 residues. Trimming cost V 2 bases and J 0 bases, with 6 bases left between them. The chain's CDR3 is CASSYVASTDTQYF. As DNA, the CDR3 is TGTGCCAGCAGTTACGTGGCGAGCACAGATACGCAGTATTTT.

The CDR3 DNA is TGCAGTGCTAGTTTGGGGACTTTTGGCGGTAATGAGCAGTACTTC. The encoded protein is CSASLGTFGGNEQYF. The chain couples TRBV20-1 to TRBJ2-7; tentatively, D is TRBD2 (6 bases). V was clipped by 3 bases and J by 7 bases, with 22 bases between them. CDR1 and CDR2 (germline): DFQATT, SNEGSKA (reference sequence). This CDR3 is 15 amino acids long.

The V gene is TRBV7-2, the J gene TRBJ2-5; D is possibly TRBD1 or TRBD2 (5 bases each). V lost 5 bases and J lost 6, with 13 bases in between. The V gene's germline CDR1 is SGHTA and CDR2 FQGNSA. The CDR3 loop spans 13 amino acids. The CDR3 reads CASSPPKGQTQYF. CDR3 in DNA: TGTGCCAGCAGCCCCCCGAAGGGACAGACCCAGTACTTC.

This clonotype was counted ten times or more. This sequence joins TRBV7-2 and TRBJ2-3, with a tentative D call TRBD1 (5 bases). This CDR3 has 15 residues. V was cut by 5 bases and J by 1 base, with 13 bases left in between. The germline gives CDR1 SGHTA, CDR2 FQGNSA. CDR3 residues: CASSPKVGRTDTQYF. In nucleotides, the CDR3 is TGTGCCAGCAGCCCGAAAGTGGGGCGCACAGATACGCAGTATTTT.

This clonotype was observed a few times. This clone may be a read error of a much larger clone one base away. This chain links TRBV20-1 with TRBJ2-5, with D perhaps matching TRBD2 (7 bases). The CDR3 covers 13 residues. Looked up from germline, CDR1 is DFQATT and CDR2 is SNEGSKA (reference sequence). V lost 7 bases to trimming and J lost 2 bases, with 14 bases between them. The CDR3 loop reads CSGLGGLQETQYF. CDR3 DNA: TGCAGTGGTCTCGGGGGGCTACAAGAGACCCAGTACTTC.

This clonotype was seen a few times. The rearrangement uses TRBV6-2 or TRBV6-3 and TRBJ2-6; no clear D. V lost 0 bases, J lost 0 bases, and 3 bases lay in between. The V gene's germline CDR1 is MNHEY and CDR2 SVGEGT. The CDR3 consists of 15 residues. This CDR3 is CASSYSLSGANVLTF. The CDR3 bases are TGTGCCAGCAGTTACTCCCTCTCTGGGGCCAACGTCCTGACTTTC.

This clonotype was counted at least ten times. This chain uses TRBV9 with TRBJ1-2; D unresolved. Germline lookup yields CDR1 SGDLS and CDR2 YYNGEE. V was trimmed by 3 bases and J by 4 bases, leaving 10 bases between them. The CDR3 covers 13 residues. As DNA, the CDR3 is TGTGCCAGCAGCGGCTCCGTTGGCTATGGCTACACCTTC. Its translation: CASSGSVGYGYTF.

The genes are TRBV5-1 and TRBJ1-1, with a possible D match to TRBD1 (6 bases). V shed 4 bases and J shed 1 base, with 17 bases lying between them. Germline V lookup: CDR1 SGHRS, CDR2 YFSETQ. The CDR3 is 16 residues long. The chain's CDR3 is CASSPSAGQRNTEAFF. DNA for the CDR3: TGCGCCAGCAGCCCGTCGGCCGGACAGCGGAACACTGAAGCTTTCTTT.

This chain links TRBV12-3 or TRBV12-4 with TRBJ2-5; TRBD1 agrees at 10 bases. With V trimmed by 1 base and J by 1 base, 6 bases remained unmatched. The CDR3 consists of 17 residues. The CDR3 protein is CASSLGRGQGPQETQYF. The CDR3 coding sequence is TGTGCCAGCAGTTTAGGGAGGGGACAGGGGCCCCAAGAGACCCAGTACTTC.

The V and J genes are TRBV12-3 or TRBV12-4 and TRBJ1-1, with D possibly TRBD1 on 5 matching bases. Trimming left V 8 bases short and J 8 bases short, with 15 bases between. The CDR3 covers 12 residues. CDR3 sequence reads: CASAGEAGEAFF. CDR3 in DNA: TGTGCCAGCGCGGGGGAGGCTGGCGAAGCTTTCTTT.

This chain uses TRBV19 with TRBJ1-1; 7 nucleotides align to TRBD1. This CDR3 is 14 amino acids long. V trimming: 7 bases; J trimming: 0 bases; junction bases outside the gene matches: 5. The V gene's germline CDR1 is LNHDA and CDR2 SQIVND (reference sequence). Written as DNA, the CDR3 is TGTGCCAGTATGGGGACAGAGATGAACACTGAAGCTTTCTTT. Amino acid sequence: CASMGTEMNTEAFF.